The source of this T cell receptor (beta chain) is a study of T cell responses to AZD1222 COVID-19 vaccine. Overall study findings and caveats: Unmutated regions of variants are reportedly targeted by nearly half of spike-specific TCRs. Seropositivity was recorded at baseline in only 6 or 7 AZD1222 recipients. Donors skewed white British and female; clonal diversity was possibly underestimated.

Here immunoSEQ multiplex PCR was the method, and the copy in TCRdb shows in-frame clones only, minus some. The sample consists of about 29,000 clones, about 93% of them appearing once. In regard to this clone: Its antigen is currently unknown.

V was pared by 0 bases and J by 1 base, with 4 bases of the junction left unmatched. Germline assignment: CDR1 SGDLS and CDR2 YYNGEE. The CDR3 is 16 residues long. Material: peripheral blood, obtained on day 0 of AZD1222 vaccination. The J gene is TRBJ2-1, the V gene TRBV9, with 7 bases that match TRBD2. This sequence originates from an adult in good health. The CDR3 DNA follows: TGTGCCAGCAGCGTAGTTTCCGGGGGGTCCTACAATGAGCAGTTCTTC. As protein: CASSVVSGGSYNEQFF.